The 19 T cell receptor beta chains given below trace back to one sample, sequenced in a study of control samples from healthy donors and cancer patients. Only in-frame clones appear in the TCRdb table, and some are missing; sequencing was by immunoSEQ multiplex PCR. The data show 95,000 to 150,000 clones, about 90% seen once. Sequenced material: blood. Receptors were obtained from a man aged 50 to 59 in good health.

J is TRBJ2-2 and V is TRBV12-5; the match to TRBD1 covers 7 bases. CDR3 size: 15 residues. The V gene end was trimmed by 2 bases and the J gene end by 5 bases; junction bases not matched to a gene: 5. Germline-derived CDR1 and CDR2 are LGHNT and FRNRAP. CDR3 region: CASGLTGAVTGELFF. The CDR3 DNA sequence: TGTGCTAGTGGTTTGACAGGGGCAGTAACCGGGGAGCTGTTTTTT.

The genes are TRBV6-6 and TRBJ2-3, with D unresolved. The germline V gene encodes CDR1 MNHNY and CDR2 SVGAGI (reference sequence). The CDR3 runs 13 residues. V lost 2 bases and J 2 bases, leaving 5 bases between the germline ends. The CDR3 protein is CASSYPNTDTQYF. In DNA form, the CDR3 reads TGTGCCAGCAGTTACCCCAACACAGATACGCAGTATTTT.

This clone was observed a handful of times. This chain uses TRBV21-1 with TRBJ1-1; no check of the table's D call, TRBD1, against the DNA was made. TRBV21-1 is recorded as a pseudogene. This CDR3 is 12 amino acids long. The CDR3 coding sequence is TGTGCCAGATTGCACAGGTACACTGAAGCTTTCTTT. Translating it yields CARLHRYTEAFF.

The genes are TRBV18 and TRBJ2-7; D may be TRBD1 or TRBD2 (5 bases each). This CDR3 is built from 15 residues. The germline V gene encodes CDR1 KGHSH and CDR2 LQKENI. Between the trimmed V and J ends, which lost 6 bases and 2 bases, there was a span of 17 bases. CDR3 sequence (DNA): TGTGCCAGCTCCCCAGCCGGGACGGATCCCTACGAGCAGTACTTC. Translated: CASSPAGTDPYEQYF.

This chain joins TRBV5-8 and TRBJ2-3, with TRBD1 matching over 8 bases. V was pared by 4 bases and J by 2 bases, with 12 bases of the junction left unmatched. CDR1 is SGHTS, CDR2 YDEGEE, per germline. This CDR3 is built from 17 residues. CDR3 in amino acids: CASSVRQGSSFTDTQYF. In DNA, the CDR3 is TGTGCCAGCAGCGTAAGACAGGGGTCGTCTTTCACAGATACGCAGTATTTT.

In DNA form, the CDR3 reads TGTGCCACCAGTGACTCGACTAGCGGGGGCGCAGATACGCAGTATTTT. It encodes CATSDSTSGGADTQYF. This chain joins TRBV24-1 and TRBJ2-3; 12 positions agree with TRBD2. V shed 4 bases and J 4 bases; nucleotides not matched to a gene: 5. The germline V gene has CDR1 KGHDR and CDR2 SFDVKD. The CDR3 loop spans 16 amino acids.

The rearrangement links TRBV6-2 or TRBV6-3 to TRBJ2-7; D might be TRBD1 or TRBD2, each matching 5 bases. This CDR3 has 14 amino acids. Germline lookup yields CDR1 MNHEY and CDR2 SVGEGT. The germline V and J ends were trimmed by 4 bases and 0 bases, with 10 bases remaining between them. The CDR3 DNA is TGTGCCAGCAGTTTGGGGGTGGTCTCCTACGAGCAGTACTTC. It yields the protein CASSLGVVSYEQYF.

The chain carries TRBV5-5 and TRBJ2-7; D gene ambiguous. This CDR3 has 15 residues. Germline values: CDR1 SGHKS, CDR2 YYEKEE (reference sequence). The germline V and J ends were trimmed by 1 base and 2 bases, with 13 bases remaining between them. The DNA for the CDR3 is TGTGCCAGCAGCTTGTATTCCGGCAGTCCCTACGAGCAGTACTTC. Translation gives CASSLYSGSPYEQYF.

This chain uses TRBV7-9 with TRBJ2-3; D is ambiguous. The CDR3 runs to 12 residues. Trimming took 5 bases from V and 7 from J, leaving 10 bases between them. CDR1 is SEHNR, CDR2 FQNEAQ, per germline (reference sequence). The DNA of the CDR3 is TGTGCCAGCAGCCTCCTTGGGAATACGCAGTATTTT. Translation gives CASSLLGNTQYF.

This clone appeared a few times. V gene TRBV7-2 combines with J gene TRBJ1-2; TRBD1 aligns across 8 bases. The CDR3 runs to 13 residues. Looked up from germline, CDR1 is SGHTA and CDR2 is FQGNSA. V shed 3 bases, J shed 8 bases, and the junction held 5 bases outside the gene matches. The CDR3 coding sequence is TGTGCCAGCAGCTTTAACAGGGGGAGGGGCTACACCTTC. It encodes CASSFNRGRGYTF.

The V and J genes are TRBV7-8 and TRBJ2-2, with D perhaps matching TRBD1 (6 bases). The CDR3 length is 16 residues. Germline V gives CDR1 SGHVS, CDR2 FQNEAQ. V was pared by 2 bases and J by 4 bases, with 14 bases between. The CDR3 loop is CASSLREPGVTGELFF. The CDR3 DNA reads TGTGCCAGCAGCTTACGAGAGCCAGGGGTCACCGGGGAGCTGTTTTTT.

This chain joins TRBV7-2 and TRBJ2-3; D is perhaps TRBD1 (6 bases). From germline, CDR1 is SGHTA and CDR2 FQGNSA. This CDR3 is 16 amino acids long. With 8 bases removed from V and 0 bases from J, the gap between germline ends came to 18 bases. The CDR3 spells CASRRARTGSTDTQYF. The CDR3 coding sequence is TGTGCCAGCCGAAGGGCCCGAACAGGGAGCACAGATACGCAGTATTTT.

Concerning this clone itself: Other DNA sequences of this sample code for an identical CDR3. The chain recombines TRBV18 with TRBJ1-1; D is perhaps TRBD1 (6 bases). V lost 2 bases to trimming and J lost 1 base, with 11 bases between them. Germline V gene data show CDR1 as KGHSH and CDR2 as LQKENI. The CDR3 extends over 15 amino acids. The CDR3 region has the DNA TGTGCCAGCTCACCAAGTAGACAGGAGAACACTGAAGCTTTCTTT. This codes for CASSPSRQENTEAFF.

CDR3 bases: TGTGCCAGCAGCTTCGGACAGGGGGAAGAGACCCAGTACTTC. Its translation: CASSFGQGEETQYF. The chain links TRBV7-9 to TRBJ2-5, with TRBD1 matching over 10 bases. V shed 3 bases, J shed 3 bases, and the junction held 1 base outside the gene matches. The CDR3 is made up of 14 amino acids. Germline CDR1 is SEHNR and CDR2 is FQNEAQ (reference sequence).

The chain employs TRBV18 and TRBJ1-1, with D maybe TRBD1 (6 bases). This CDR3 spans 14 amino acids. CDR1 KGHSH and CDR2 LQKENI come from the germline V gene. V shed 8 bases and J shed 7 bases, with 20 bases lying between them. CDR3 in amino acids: CASQTEGQLFEAFF. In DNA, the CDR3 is TGTGCCAGCCAAACCGAAGGACAGCTCTTTGAAGCTTTCTTT.

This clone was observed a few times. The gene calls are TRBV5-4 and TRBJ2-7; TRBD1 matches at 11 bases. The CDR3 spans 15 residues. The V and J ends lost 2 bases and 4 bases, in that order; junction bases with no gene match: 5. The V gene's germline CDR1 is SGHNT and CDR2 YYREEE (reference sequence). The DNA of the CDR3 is TGTGCCAGCAGCTTCCGGGACAGGGGGTTGTACGAGCAGTACTTC. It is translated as CASSFRDRGLYEQYF.

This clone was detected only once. The CDR3 bases are TGTGCCAGTAGTATAGGCCAGGGGCCGGGTGAGCAGTTCTTC. As protein: CASSIGQGPGEQFF. The rearrangement joins TRBV19 to TRBJ2-1; possibly TRBD1 for D (6 bases). The germline V and J ends were trimmed by 1 base and 9 bases, with 13 bases remaining between them. CDR3 length equals 14 residues. Germline V lookup: CDR1 LNHDA, CDR2 SQIVND (reference sequence).

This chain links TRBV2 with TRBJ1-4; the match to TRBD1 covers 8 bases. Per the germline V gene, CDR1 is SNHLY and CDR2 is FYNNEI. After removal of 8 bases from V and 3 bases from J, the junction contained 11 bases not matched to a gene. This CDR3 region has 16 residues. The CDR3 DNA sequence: TGTGCCAGCCAATTTCCAGGGGGCGCGGCTAATGAAAAACTGTTTTTT. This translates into CASQFPGGAANEKLFF.

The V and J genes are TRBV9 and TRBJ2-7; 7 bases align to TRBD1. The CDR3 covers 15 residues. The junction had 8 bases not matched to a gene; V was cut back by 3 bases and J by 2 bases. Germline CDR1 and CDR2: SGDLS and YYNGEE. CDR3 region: CASSASTGAAYEQYF. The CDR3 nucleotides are TGTGCCAGCAGCGCCAGCACAGGGGCGGCCTACGAGCAGTACTTC.